This T cell receptor beta chain was recorded in a study of blood T cell repertoires in COVID-19. The repertoire was sequenced with immunoSEQ multiplex PCR; TCRdb's copy has only in-frame clones and lacks some. The sample gives 20,000 to 30,000 clones, 65% to 90% of which show up once; roughly 22% is in the top ten. Per germline, CDR1 SGHKS and CDR2 YYEKEE (reference sequence). Deletions cut 4 bases from V and 1 base from J, with 14 bases between. The CDR3 consists of 15 residues. Input material: peripheral blood. The sequence derives from a human donor in a cohort sampled during active COVID-19. The genes are TRBV5-5 and TRBJ1-1; D is possibly TRBD1 (5 bases). CDR3 sequence: CASSPGGGQNTEAFF. For the CDR3, the DNA is TGTGCCAGCAGCCCGGGCGGTGGACAGAACACTGAAGCTTTCTTT. Based on the CDR3 plus reference TRBV5-5 and TRBJ1-1, the full variable domain is DAGVTQSPTHLIKTRGQQVTLRCSPISGHKSVSWYQQVLGQGPQFIFQYYEKEERGRGNFPDRFSARQFPNYSSELNVNALLLGDSALYLCASSPGGGQNTEAFFGQGTRLTVV.